The 2 T cell receptor beta chains below come from one sample, sequenced in a study of T cell responses to AZD1222 COVID-19 vaccine. This table comes from immunoSEQ multiplex PCR, and its TCRdb copy is limited to in-frame clones, with some not included. Of 150,000 or so clones listed, more than 85% were seen once; the top ten hold 1.5%. The sample in question was peripheral blood, obtained 28 days after the second AZD1222 dose. The receptor source for this set is an adult who received the AZD1222 COVID-19 vaccine.

The gene calls are TRBV14 and TRBJ2-7; D not certain. Germline CDR1 reads SGHDN; CDR2 reads FVKESK. The CDR3 consists of 14 residues. V was cut by 1 base and J by 3 bases, with 10 bases left in between. The CDR3 DNA sequence: TGTGCCAGCAGCCAAGGAAGGTGGGGCTACGAGCAGTACTTC. This sequence encodes CASSQGRWGYEQYF. The whole variable domain, filled in from reference TRBV14 and TRBJ2-7, reads EAGVTQFPSHSVIEKGQTVTLRCDPISGHDNLYWYRRVMGKEIKFLLHFVKESKQDESGMPNNRFLAERTGGTYSTLKVQPAELEDSGVYFCASSQGRWGYEQYFGPGTRLTVT.

The rearrangement links TRBV6-5 to TRBJ2-7, with TRBD2 matching 8 bases. J lost 3 bases, V lost 0 bases, and 7 bases had no gene match. CDR3 length: 16 amino acids. CDR1 and CDR2 from the germline V gene are MNHEY and SVGAGI. The CDR3 protein is CASSYSTGRAFYEQYF. The CDR3 DNA follows: TGTGCCAGCAGTTACTCGACCGGGAGGGCCTTCTACGAGCAGTACTTC.